What follows are 18 T cell receptor beta chains derived from one specimen sequenced in a study of spatial heterogeneity in lung cancer. Indicated time point: sample taken at primary tumor resection. TCRs were sequenced from unsorted whole RNA of tumor, nontumor lung or PBMC. In TCRdb, the 5' RACE reads were re-called with MiXCR into one record per CDR3 protein. The repertoire includes approximately 44,000 distinct CDR3 sequences, about 13% of them detected once, and 50% to 70% sits in the top ten. The material was PBMCs, obtained at surgery. The receptors were gathered from a male donor with early-stage non-small cell lung cancer.

This clonotype came up a few times. The rearrangement links TRBV20-1 to TRBJ2-3; D uncertain. Germline CDR1 is DFQATT and CDR2 is SNEGSKA (reference sequence). The CDR3 contains 11 residues. V lost 0 bases and J lost 9, with 7 bases in between. CDR3 amino acids: CSARDRRTQYF. CDR3 nucleotides: TGCAGTGCTAGAGATCGGAGAACGCAGTATTTT.

This clonotype was counted between two and nine times. The rearrangement links TRBV28 to TRBJ2-1; possible D gene TRBD2, 5 bases. CDR1 MDHEN and CDR2 SYDVKM come from the germline V gene. V was cut by 7 bases and J by 1 base, with 14 bases left in between. The CDR3 spans 15 residues. CDR3 bases: TGTGCCAGCAAAAATCGGGGAGCTTCCTACAATGAGCAGTTCTTC. This codes for CASKNRGASYNEQFF.

This clonotype was seen a few times. The chain employs TRBV4-3 and TRBJ2-3; a weak D match, TRBD1 (5 bases). The CDR3 loop spans 13 amino acids. V was cut by 2 bases and J by 6 bases, with 9 bases left in between. Per the germline V gene, CDR1 is LGHNA and CDR2 is YSLEER. CDR3 in DNA: TGCGCCAGCAGCCAACAGACAGAGGATACGCAGTATTTT. It specifies CASSQQTEDTQYF.

Many counts were recorded for this clonotype. The chain has TRBV5-8 and TRBJ2-5, with TRBD1 identical over 8 bases. This CDR3 comprises 16 residues. V lost 3 bases and J lost 0; bases outside the gene matches: 7. Germline V CDR1 and CDR2: SGHTS, YDEGEE. Here the CDR3 reads CASSSPGQDYQETQYF. CDR3 DNA sequence: TGTGCCAGCAGCTCGCCGGGACAGGATTACCAAGAGACCCAGTACTTC. Combining the CDR3 with reference TRBV5-8 and TRBJ2-5 gives the whole variable domain EAGVTQSPTHLIKTRGQQATLRCSPISGHTSVYWYQQALGLGLQFLLWYDEGEERNRGNFPPRFSGRQFPNYSSELNVNALELEDSALYLCASSSPGQDYQETQYFGPGTRLLVL.

This clonotype was counted many times. The chain combines TRBV25-1 with TRBJ1-6; D is unclear. The CDR3 length is 13 residues. V lost 1 base and J lost 6, with 4 bases in between. The germline gives CDR1 MGHDK, CDR2 SYGVNS. DNA for the CDR3: TGTGCCAGCAGTGAATCCGTTAATTCACCCCTCCACTTT. This codes for CASSESVNSPLHF.

This clonotype was counted ten times or more. The J gene is TRBJ1-2, the V gene TRBV29-1; perhaps TRBD1 as D (5 bases). The CDR3 covers 14 residues. CDR1 is SQVTM, CDR2 ANQGSEA, per germline. Trimming shortened V by 3 bases and J by 7 bases, and 18 bases separated the two germline ends. The CDR3, as DNA: TGCAGCGTTGAGTCGAAGACAGAGACTTTTGGCTACACCTTC. This gives the protein CSVESKTETFGYTF.

This clonotype showed up just a few times. The CDR3 nucleotides read TGTGCCACCCGTCGTCAGGGGAAGACCTATGGCTACACCTTC. Protein product: CATRRQGKTYGYTF. The rearrangement joins TRBV9 to TRBJ1-2; D may be TRBD1 (6 bases). Germline values: CDR1 SGDLS, CDR2 YYNGEE. This CDR3 contains 14 residues. V lost 9 bases, J lost 4 bases, and 19 bases lay in between.

This sequence joins TRBV7-2 and TRBJ2-7; D gene uncertain. Germline-derived CDR1 and CDR2 are SGHTA and FQGNSA. This CDR3 region has 15 residues. Trimming pared 1 base from V and 2 bases from J, leaving 12 bases between. Here the CDR3 reads CASSLGGVTAYEQYF. The CDR3 bases are TGTGCCAGCAGCTTAGGAGGCGTAACGGCCTACGAGCAGTACTTC.

The chain carries TRBV4-1 and TRBJ2-2; D gene ambiguous. Germline CDR1 is MGHRA and CDR2 is YSYEKL. Trimming took 3 bases from V and 4 from J, leaving 9 bases between them. The CDR3 totals 14 residues. CDR3 DNA sequence: TGCGCCAGCAGCCAGAGGCTTTTCACCGGGGAGCTGTTTTTT. This codes for CASSQRLFTGELFF.

This rearrangement joins TRBV5-4 to TRBJ2-7, with 8 bases identical to TRBD1. CDR1 and CDR2 from the germline V gene are SGHNT and YYREEE (reference sequence). V dropped 7 bases and J dropped 0; count of bases not matched to a gene: 3. The CDR3 loop spans 13 amino acids. The CDR3 here is CASGGQGSYEQYF. In DNA form, the CDR3 reads TGTGCCAGCGGCGGACAGGGCTCCTACGAGCAGTACTTC.

This chain links TRBV5-1 with TRBJ2-3; no reliable D call. CDR1 is SGHRS and CDR2 is YFSETQ in the germline V gene. The CDR3 length is 14 residues. V was cut by 3 bases and J by 0 bases, with 8 bases left in between. In DNA, the CDR3 is TGCGCCAGCAGCTCCCCCCAGAGCACAGATACGCAGTATTTT. Translated: CASSSPQSTDTQYF. Full variable domain (rest looked up from reference TRBV5-1 and TRBJ2-3): KAGVTQTPRYLIKTRGQQVTLSCSPISGHRSVSWYQQTPGQGLQFLFEYFSETQRNKGNFPGRFSGRQFSNSRSEMNVSTLELGDSALYLCASSSPQSTDTQYFGPGTRLTVL.

The chain is built from TRBV20-1 and TRBJ2-7; weak D call: TRBD2 (6 bases). Germline V lookup: CDR1 DFQATT, CDR2 SNEGSKA (reference sequence). V lost 5 bases and J lost 3, with 17 bases in between. The CDR3 runs 14 residues. CDR3 sequence reads: CSASRSGGVYEQYF. The CDR3 nucleotides read TGCAGTGCTTCCCGGTCTGGAGGGGTCTACGAGCAGTACTTC.

This sequence joins TRBV7-9 and TRBJ2-5; 10 bases fit TRBD1. The CDR3 length is 17 residues. With 4 bases clipped from V and 3 bases from J, the junction kept 11 bases outside the gene matches. Germline values: CDR1 SEHNR, CDR2 FQNEAQ (reference sequence). CDR3 DNA sequence: TGTGCCAGCAGCTCCACCAGCCCGACAGGGGGCGAAGAGACCCAGTACTTC. Its translation is CASSSTSPTGGEETQYF.

This clonotype was observed at least ten times. The V gene is TRBV28, the J gene TRBJ2-3; D possibly corresponds to TRBD1 (6 bases). Trimming cost V 5 bases and J 2 bases, with 17 bases left between them. The CDR3 is made up of 16 amino acids. CDR1 and CDR2 (germline): MDHEN, SYDVKM. This CDR3 is CASSPSQGSITDTQYF. The CDR3 nucleotides are TGTGCCAGCAGTCCCTCCCAGGGGTCTATCACAGATACGCAGTATTTT.

Ten or more counts support this clonotype. This chain connects TRBV5-6 to TRBJ2-7; D not resolved. With 4 bases removed from V and 6 bases from J, the gap between germline ends came to 11 bases. This CDR3 has 12 residues. Germline CDR1 is SGHDT and CDR2 is YYEEEE. The CDR3 here is CASSLATGEQYF. CDR3 bases: TGTGCCAGCAGCCTCGCGACCGGCGAGCAGTACTTC.

This clonotype was observed a few times. The V call is TRBV5-1, the J call TRBJ2-7; D unclear. This CDR3 contains 12 residues. V was trimmed by 2 bases and J by 3 bases, leaving 6 bases between them. The V gene's germline CDR1 is SGHRS and CDR2 YFSETQ. CDR3: CASSFNSYEQYF. In nucleotides, the CDR3 is TGCGCCAGCAGCTTTAACAGCTACGAGCAGTACTTC.

A few counts support this clonotype. The chain carries TRBV7-2 and TRBJ2-7, with 12 nucleotides matching TRBD1. Germline V gene sequence: CDR1 SGHTA, CDR2 FQGNSA. Trimming at V came to 4 bases and at J to 6 bases, leaving 7 bases not matched to a gene. This CDR3 is 15 amino acids long. CDR3 sequence reads: CASSWDRGLTVEQYF. The CDR3 DNA follows: TGTGCCAGCAGCTGGGACAGGGGGCTTACCGTCGAGCAGTACTTC.

The chain employs TRBV12-3 or TRBV12-4 and TRBJ2-7; TRBD1 matches 9 bases. The junction had 13 bases not matched to a gene; V was cut back by 5 bases and J by 5 bases. The CDR3 totals 16 residues. CDR3 in amino acids: CASSLWTGEVINEQYF. CDR3 coding DNA: TGTGCCAGCAGTCTTTGGACAGGGGAGGTGATTAACGAGCAGTACTTC.